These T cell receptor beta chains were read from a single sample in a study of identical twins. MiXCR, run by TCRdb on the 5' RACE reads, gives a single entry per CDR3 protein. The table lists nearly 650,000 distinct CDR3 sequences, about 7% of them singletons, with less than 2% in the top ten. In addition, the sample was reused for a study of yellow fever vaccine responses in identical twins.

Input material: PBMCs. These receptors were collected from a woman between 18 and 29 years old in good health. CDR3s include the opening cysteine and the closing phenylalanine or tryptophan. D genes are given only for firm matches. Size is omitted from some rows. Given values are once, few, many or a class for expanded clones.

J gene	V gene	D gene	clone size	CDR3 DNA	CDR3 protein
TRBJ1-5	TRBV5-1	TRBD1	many	TGCGCCAGCAGCTTGGATACAGGGGGTAATCAGCCCCAGCATTTT	CASSLDTGGNQPQHF
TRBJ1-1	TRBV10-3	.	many	TGTGCCATCAGAACGCAGGGTTCCCCTGAAGCTTTCTTT	CAIRTQGSPEAFF
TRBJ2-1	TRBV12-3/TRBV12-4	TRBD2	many	TGTGCCAGCTCACGGACTAGCGGGGGTCCCTACAATGAGCAGTTCTTC	CASSRTSGGPYNEQFF
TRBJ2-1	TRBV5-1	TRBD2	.	TGCGCCAGCAGACTAGCGGTGAGCTCCTACAATGAGCAGTTCTTC	CASRLAVSSYNEQFF
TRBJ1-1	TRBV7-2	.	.	TGTGCCAGCAGCTTAGATGGACAGCCGAACACTGAAGCTTTCTTT	CASSLDGQPNTEAFF
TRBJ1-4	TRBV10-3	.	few	TGTGCCATCAGTACGGGTCCCTCCGAAAAACTGTTTTTT	CAISTGPSEKLFF
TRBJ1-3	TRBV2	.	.	TGTGCCAGCAGACCACAGGAGTCTGGAAACACCATATATTTT	CASRPQESGNTIYF
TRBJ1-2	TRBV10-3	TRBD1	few	TGTGCCGTCTACCGGGACAGTGCCCCTCCGGACTATGGCTACACCTTC	CAVYRDSAPPDYGYTF
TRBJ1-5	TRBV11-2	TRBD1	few	TGTGCCAGCGCCCACAATCCGGGACAGGGTGTCTATAGCAATCAGCCCCAGCATTTT	CASAHNPGQGVYSNQPQHF
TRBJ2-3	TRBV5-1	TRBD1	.	TGCGCCAGCAGCTCACTGGGAGAGGGGGCGTCAGATACGCAGTATTTT	CASSSLGEGASDTQYF
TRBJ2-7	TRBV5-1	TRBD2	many	TGCGCCAGCAGTTCCTTTAGCGGGAGTACTTACGAGCAGTACTTC	CASSSFSGSTYEQYF
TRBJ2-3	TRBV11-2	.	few	TGTGCCAGCAGCCACTTCACAGATACGCAGTATTTT	CASSHFTDTQYF
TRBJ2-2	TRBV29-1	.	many	TGCAGCGTTGCGGTGCAGATCGCGAACACCGGGGAGCTGTTTTTT	CSVAVQIANTGELFF
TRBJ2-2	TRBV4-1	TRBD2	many	TGCGCCAGCAGCCGTGGGATGATTAGGGAGGGGACGGCCGGGGAGCTGTTTTTT	CASSRGMIREGTAGELFF
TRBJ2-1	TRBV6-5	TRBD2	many	TGTGCCAGCAGTTACTCTGGCGGGGGGGCCGTTGAGCAGTTCTTC	CASSYSGGGAVEQFF
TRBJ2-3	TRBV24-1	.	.	TGTGCCACGGCCGGGACAGGCGGGGGAGATACGCAGTATTTT	CATAGTGGGDTQYF
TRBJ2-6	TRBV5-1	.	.	TGCGCCAGCGCGCCCATGATCTCTGGGGCCAACGTCCTGACTTTC	CASAPMISGANVLTF
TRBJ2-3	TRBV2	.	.	TGTGCCAGCAGCAGCAGGAGTAGAGATACGCAGTATTTT	CASSSRSRDTQYF
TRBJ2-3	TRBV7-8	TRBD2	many	TGTGCCAGCAGCTCCCGGGGGGGTTTAACAGATACGCAGTATTTT	CASSSRGGLTDTQYF
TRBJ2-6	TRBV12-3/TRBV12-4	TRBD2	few	TGTGCCAGCAGTTTAATCGTATTAGCGGGAGGGAGCTCTGGGGCCAACGTCCTGACTTTC	CASSLIVLAGGSSGANVLTF
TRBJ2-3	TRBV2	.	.	TGTGCCAGGGGGGCAGGACTCACAGATACGCAGTATTTT	CARGAGLTDTQYF
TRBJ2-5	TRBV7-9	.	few	TGTGCCAGCAGCTTAGCGGGTACAGGACAAGAGACCCAGTACTTC	CASSLAGTGQETQYF
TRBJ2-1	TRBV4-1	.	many	TGCGCCAGCAGCCCAGGCCCCTACAATGAGCAGTTCTTC	CASSPGPYNEQFF